This TCR beta chain was sequenced during a study of regulatory T cells in long-lasting Graves disease (dated by TCRdb to the early 2020s). Study-wide context: To count as having persistent Graves' disease, a patient had to have received antithyroid drug treatment for over 5 years with TSH receptor autoantibodies remaining persistently positive. Patients with persistent Graves' disease were compared with patients with newly diagnosed Graves' disease using TCR sequencing and RNA sequencing of peripheral blood. The study took place in China and was registered as a clinical trial. A total of some 35 samples underwent TCR sequencing: some 13 from persistent and roughly 20 from newly diagnosed Graves' disease patients. In the clinical cohort, patients with persistent Graves' disease had used antithyroid drugs for an average of around 9.9 years.

As to this clonotype: Which antigen it targets is not known. A much bigger clone sits one base away, suggesting this may be a read error.

The library was produced with multiplex PCR. Sequenced on an Illumina HiSeq 4000. CDR3 regions were amplified by Arm-PCR with iRepertoire HTBI primers to construct TCR beta libraries. Before sequencing, the PCR products underwent gel purification. Concerning the study's data processing: Gene usage analysis of CDR3 amino acid clonotypes relied on the approximately 68 TRBV and 14 TRBJ segments identified across samples. COPE and FqMerger were used to merge filtered high-quality paired reads into contigs. Contigs were aligned with BLAST to IMGT TRBV, TRBD and TRBJ reference genes, and CDR3 was defined per IMGT. Any clonotype with a frequency above 0.1% was counted as a highly expanded clone. Repertoire diversity was measured by Shannon entropy, and V-J evenness by the Gini coefficient. A clonotype found in more than one individual was treated as public. The public sequencing data were trimmed at Q25 with fastp and processed into clonotypes with MiXCR by TCRdb, which kept only in-frame beta chains. Records with the same CDR3 protein are collapsed into one entry carrying the most frequent genes and DNA. None of the V and J calls come from the authors' own analysis; TCRdb made them. Present in this sample are about 470,000 distinct CDR3 sequences, under 25% of which were seen just once. The top ten clonotypes cover 7% to 9.5% of the sample.

According to the study, the label for this sample's time point signals: persistent/refractory GD, antithyroid drugs over 5 years with positive TRAb. For both TCR sequencing and RNA sequencing, RNA was extracted from PBMCs using TRIzol. Graves' disease was diagnosed according to American Thyroid Association guidelines. The patients came from an endocrinology department in Xi'an, China. Each patient gave about 10 milliliters of peripheral blood, collected in an EDTA anticoagulant tube. Ficoll Paque Plus density gradient separation was used to isolate PBMCs, and no further T cell sorting was done. RNA quality was checked with an Agilent 2100 Bioanalyzer and agarose gel, and concentration with a NanoDrop 2000. Study-level results and caveats: Patients with persistent disease shared more public clonotypes (approximately 2,500) than newly diagnosed patients did (approximately 970). As a limitation, the authors acknowledged that the small sample size may reduce accuracy. The study examined only peripheral blood because the primary lesion, thyroid tissue, could not be accessed. Sequencing and analysis were limited to the TCR beta chain. Lower TCR Shannon entropy and fewer highly expanded clones were observed in persistent Graves' disease patients than in newly diagnosed patients, which suggested clonal expansion.

The source material was peripheral blood mononuclear cells (PBMCs), sampled when the disease was refractory, from a patient treated with antithyroid drugs. The TCR originated in a female donor with Graves disease.

Here the CDR3 is given as CVSSVAGAGYEQYF. The nucleotides are TGTGTCAGCAGTGTGGCCGGCGCAGGCTACGAGCAGTACTTC. The rearranged segments are TRBV27 and TRBJ2-7, with the D gene not clear enough to name. The CDR3 sequence holds 14 residues, the cysteine and phenylalanine included. CDR3 DNA only is kept here, 42 bases in frame from base 1. CDR1 and CDR2 were assigned from the germline V gene (reference sequence) as MNHEY and SMNVEV.